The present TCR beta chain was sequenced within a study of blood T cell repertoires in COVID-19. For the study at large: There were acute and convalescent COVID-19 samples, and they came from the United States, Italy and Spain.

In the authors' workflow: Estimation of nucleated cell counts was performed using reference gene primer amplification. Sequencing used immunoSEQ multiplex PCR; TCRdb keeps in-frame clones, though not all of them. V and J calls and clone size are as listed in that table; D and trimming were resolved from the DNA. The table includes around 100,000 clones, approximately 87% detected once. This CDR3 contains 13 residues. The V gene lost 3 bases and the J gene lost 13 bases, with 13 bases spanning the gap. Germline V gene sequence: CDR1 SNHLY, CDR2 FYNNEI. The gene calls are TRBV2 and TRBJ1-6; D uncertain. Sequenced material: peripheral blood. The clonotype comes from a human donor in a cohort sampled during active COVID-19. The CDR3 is CASSDVSPVPLHF. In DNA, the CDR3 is TGTGCCAGCAGTGACGTCAGTCCAGTCCCCCTCCACTTT.